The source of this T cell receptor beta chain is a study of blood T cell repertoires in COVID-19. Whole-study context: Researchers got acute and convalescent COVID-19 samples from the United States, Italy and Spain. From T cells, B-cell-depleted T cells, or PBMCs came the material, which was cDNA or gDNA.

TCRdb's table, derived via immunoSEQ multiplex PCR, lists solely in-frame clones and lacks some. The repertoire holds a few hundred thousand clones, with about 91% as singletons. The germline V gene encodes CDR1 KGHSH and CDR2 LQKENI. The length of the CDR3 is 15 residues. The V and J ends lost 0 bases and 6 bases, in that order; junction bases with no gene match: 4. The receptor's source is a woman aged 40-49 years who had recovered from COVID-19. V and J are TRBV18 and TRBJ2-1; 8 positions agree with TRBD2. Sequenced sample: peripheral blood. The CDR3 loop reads CASSPPSGGSNEQFF. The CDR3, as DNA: TGTGCCAGCTCACCACCGTCGGGAGGGAGCAATGAGCAGTTCTTC.